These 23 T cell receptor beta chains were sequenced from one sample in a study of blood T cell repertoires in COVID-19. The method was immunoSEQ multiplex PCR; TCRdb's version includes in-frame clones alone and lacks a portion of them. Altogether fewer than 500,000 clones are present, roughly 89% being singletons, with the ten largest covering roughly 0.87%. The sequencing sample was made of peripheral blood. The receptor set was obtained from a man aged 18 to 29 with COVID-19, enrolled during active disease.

The CDR3 sequence is CASSMLGSTTNEQFF. CDR3 in DNA: TGCGCCAGCAGCATGCTCGGGAGCACAACGAATGAGCAGTTCTTC. The chain has TRBV5-1 and TRBJ2-1; possible D gene TRBD2, 6 bases. CDR3 length: 15 amino acids. Trimming removed 4 bases from V and 7 bases from J, with 18 bases in between. CDR1 is SGHRS, CDR2 YFSETQ, per germline.

CDR3 coding DNA: TGTGCCAGCAGCTCGACCGGGACAGCTAATCAGCCCCAGCATTTT. Its translation: CASSSTGTANQPQHF. This chain links TRBV6-5 with TRBJ1-5; 7 bases fit TRBD1. Germline V CDR1 and CDR2: MNHEY, SVGAGI. Unmatched junction bases numbered 9, after V lost 6 bases and J lost 4 bases. The CDR3 covers 15 residues.

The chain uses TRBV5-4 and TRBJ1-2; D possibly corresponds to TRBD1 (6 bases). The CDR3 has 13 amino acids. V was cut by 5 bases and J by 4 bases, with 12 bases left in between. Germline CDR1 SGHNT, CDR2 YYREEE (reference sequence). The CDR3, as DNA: TGTGCCAGCAGGTCGACAGGCCTCTATGGCTACACCTTC. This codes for CASRSTGLYGYTF.

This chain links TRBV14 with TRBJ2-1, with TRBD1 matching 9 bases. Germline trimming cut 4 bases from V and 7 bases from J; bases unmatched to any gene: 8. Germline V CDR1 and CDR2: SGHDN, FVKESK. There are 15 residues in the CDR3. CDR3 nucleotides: TGTGCCAGCAGCCCATGGACAGGGGTTAGGAATGAGCAGTTCTTC. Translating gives CASSPWTGVRNEQFF.

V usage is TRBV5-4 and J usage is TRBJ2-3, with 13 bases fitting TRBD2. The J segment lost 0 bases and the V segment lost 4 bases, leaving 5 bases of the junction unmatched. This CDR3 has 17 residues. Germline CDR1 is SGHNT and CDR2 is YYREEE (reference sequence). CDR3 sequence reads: CASSPPGLAGSTDTQYF. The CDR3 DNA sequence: TGTGCCAGCAGCCCGCCGGGACTAGCGGGGAGCACAGATACGCAGTATTTT.

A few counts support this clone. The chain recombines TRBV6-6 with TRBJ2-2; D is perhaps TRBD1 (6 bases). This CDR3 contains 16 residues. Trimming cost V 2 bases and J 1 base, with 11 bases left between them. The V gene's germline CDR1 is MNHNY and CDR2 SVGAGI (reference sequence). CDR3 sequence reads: CASSYPGQLNTGELFF. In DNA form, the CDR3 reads TGTGCCAGCAGTTACCCCGGACAGTTGAACACCGGGGAGCTGTTTTTT.

The CDR3 region has the DNA TGTGCCAGCAGAAGGACAGGGAGGGGTGAAAAACTGTTTTTT. Translating it yields CASRRTGRGEKLFF. The J gene is TRBJ1-4, the V gene TRBV6-5, with 8 bases identical to TRBD1. Germline assignment: CDR1 MNHEY and CDR2 SVGAGI. The V and J ends lost 6 bases and 7 bases, in that order; junction bases with no gene match: 7. CDR3 size: 14 residues.

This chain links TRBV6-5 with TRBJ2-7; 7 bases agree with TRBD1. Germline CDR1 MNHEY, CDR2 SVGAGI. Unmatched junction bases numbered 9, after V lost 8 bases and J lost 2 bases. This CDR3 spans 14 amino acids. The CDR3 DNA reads TGTGCCAGCGATCAAGACAGGGCTCCCTACGAGCAGTACTTC. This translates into CASDQDRAPYEQYF.

CDR3 region: CASSQGLAVETQYF. The DNA for the CDR3 is TGTGCCAGCAGCCAAGGACTAGCGGTTGAGACCCAGTACTTC. The chain links TRBV3-1 (or the pseudogene TRBV3-2) to TRBJ2-5; TRBD2 aligns across 9 bases. In germline, CDR1 is LGHDT, CDR2 YNNKEL (reference sequence). The CDR3 covers 14 residues. The V segment lost 1 base and the J segment 5 bases; nucleotides outside the gene matches: 2.

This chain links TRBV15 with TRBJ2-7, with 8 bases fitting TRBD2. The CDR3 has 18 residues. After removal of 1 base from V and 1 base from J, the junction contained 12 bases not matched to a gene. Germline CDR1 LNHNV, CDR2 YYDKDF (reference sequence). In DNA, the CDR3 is TGTGCCACCAGCAGAGTGGGAAGCGGGGGAGGTGGTTCCTACGAGCAGTACTTC. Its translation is CATSRVGSGGGGSYEQYF.

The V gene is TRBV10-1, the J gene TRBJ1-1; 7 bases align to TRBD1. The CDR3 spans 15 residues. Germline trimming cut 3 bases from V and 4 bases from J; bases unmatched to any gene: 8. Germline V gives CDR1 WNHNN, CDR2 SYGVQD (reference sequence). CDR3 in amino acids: CASSEGGRRSTEAFF. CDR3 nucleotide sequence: TGCGCCAGCAGTGAAGGGGGCCGAAGGAGCACTGAAGCTTTCTTT.

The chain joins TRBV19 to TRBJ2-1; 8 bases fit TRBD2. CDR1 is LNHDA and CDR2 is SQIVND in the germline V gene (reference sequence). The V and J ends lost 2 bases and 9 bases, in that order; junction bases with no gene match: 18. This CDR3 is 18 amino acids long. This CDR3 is CASSIKDSGARALGEQFF. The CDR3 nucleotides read TGTGCCAGTAGTATAAAGGATAGCGGGGCAAGGGCCCTTGGTGAGCAGTTCTTC.

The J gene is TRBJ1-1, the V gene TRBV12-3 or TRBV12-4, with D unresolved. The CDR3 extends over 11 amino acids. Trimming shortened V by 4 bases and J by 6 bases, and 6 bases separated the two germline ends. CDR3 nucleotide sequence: TGTGCCAGCAGTTCCAGTGCTGAAGCTTTCTTT. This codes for CASSSSAEAFF.

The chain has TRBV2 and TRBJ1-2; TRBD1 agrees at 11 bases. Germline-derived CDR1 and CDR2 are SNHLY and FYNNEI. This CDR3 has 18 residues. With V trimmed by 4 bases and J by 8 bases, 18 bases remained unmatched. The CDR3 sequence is CASSGVGQGDLVLWGYTF. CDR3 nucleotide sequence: TGTGCCAGCAGTGGCGTGGGACAGGGGGATTTGGTATTGTGGGGCTACACCTTC. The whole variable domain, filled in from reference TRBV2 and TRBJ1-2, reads EPEVTQTPSHQVTQMGQEVILRCVPISNHLYFYWYRQILGQKVEFLVSFYNNEISEKSEIFDDQFSVERPDGSNFTLKIRSTKLEDSAMYFCASSGVGQGDLVLWGYTFGSGTRLTVV.

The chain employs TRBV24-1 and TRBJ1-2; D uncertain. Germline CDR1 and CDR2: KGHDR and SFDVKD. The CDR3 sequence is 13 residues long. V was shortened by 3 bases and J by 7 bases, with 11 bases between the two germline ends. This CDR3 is CATSDSGRRGYTF. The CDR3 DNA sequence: TGTGCCACCAGTGATAGCGGTCGTCGTGGCTACACCTTC.

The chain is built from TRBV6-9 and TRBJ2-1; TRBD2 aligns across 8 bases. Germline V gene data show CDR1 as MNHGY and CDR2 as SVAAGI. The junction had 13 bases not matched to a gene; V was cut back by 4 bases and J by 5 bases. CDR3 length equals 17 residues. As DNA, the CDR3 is TGTGCCAGCAGTTTCCCCCCGGGGGAGCGGGGGAACAATGAGCAGTTCTTC. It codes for CASSFPPGERGNNEQFF.

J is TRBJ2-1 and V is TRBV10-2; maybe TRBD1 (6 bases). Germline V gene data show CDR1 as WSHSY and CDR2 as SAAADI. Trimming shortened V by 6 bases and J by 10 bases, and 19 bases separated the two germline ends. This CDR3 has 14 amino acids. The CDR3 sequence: CASRATGSSLEQFF. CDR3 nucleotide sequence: TGCGCCAGCAGAGCGACAGGTTCGAGTTTAGAGCAGTTCTTC.

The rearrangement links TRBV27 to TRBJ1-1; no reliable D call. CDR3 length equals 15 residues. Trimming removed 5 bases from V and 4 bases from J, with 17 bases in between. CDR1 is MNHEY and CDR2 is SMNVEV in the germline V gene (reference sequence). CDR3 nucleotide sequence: TGTGCCAGCAGTCTCCGGGCCATAGGAGGCACTGAAGCTTTCTTT. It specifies CASSLRAIGGTEAFF.

The CDR3 loop reads CASSPGTGGWTNEKLFF. The CDR3 DNA sequence: TGTGCCAGCAGTCCAGGGACAGGGGGTTGGACTAATGAAAAACTGTTTTTT. V usage is TRBV6-6 and J usage is TRBJ1-4; the match to TRBD1 covers 11 bases. Germline CDR1 is MNHNY and CDR2 is SVGAGI (reference sequence). V was clipped by 5 bases and J by 2 bases; unmatched bases: 7. The CDR3 consists of 17 residues.

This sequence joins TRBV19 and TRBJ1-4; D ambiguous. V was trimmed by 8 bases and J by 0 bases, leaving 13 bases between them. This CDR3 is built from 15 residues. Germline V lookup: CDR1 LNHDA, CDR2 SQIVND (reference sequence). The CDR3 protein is CASGLQTATNEKLFF. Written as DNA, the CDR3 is TGTGCCAGTGGATTGCAGACTGCAACTAATGAAAAACTGTTTTTT.

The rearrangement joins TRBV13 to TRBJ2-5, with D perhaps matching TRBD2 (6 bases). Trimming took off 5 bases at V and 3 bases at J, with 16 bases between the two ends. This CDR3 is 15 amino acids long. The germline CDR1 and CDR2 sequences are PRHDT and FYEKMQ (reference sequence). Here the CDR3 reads CASSPPGWGEETQYF. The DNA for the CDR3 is TGTGCCAGCAGCCCCCCGGGTTGGGGGGAAGAGACCCAGTACTTC.

The CDR3 region is CASEFTGSAGNTIYF. The CDR3 DNA reads TGTGCCAGCGAGTTCACAGGGTCGGCTGGAAACACCATATATTTT. The rearrangement links TRBV19 to TRBJ1-3, with a possible D match to TRBD1 (6 bases). Germline V gives CDR1 LNHDA, CDR2 SQIVND (reference sequence). Trimming left V 9 bases short and J 2 bases short, with 17 bases between. This CDR3 has 15 amino acids.

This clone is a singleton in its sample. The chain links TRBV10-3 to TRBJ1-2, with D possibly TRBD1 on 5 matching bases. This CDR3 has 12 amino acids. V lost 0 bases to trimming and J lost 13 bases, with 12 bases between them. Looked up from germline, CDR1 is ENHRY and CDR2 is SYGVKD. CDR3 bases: TGTGCCATCAGTGAGTCTGCAGGGCTAACCACCTTC. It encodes CAISESAGLTTF.